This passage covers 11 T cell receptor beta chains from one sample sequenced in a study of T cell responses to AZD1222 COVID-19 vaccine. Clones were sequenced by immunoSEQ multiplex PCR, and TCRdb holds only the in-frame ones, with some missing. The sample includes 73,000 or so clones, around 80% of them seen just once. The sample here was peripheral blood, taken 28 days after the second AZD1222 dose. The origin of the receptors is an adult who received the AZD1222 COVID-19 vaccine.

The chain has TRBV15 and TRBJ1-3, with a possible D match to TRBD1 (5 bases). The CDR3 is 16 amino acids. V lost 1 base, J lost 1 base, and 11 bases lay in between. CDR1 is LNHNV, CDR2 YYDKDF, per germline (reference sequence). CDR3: CATSRGFGGSGNTIYF. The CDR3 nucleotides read TGTGCCACCAGCAGAGGGTTCGGGGGGTCTGGAAACACCATATATTTT.

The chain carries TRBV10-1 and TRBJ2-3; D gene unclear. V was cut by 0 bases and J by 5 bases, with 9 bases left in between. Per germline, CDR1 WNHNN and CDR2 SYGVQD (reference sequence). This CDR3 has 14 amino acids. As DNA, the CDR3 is TGCGCCAGCAGTGAGTCTCCCTATCTAGATACGCAGTATTTT. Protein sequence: CASSESPYLDTQYF.

The CDR3 loop is CSVAPTGGFYEQYF. The CDR3 coding sequence is TGCAGCGTCGCTCCGACAGGGGGGTTCTACGAGCAGTACTTC. The chain couples TRBV29-1 to TRBJ2-7; 9 nucleotides agree with TRBD1. Germline values: CDR1 SQVTM, CDR2 ANQGSEA. The CDR3 runs to 14 residues. V gave up 6 bases and J gave up 3 bases; unmatched junction bases: 9.

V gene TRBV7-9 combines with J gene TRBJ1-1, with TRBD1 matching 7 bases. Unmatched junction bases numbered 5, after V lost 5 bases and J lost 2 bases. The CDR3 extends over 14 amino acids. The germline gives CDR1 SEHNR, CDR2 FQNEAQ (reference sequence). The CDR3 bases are TGTGCCAGCAGCAACACAGGGGCCAACACTGAAGCTTTCTTT. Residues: CASSNTGANTEAFF.

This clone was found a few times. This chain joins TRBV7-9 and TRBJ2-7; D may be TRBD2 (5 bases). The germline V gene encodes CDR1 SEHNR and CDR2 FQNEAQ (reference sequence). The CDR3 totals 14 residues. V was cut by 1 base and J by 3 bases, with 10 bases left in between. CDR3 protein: CASSLGGELYEQYF. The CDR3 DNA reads TGTGCCAGCAGCTTAGGGGGAGAACTCTACGAGCAGTACTTC. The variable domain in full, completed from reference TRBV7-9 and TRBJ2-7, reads DTGVSQNPRHKITKRGQNVTFRCDPISEHNRLYWYRQTLGQGPEFLTYFQNEAQLEKSRLLSDRFSAERPKGSFSTLEIQRTEQGDSAMYLCASSLGGELYEQYFGPGTRLTVT.

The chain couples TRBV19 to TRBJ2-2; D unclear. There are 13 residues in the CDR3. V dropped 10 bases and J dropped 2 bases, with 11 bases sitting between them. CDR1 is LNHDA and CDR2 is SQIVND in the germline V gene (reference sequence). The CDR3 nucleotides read TGTGCCACCCCAAGCCACAACACCGGGGAGCTGTTTTTT. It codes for CATPSHNTGELFF.

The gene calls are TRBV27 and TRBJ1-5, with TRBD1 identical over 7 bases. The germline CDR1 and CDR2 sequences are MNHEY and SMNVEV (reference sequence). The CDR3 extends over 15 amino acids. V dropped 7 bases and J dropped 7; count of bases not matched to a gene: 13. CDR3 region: CASKDRSQGWQPQHF. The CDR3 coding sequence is TGTGCCAGCAAGGACAGGAGCCAAGGTTGGCAGCCCCAGCATTTT.

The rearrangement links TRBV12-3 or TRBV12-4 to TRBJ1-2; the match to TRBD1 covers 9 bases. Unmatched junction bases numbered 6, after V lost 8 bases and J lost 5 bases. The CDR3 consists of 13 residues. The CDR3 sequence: CASELQGAYGYTF. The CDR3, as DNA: TGTGCCAGCGAACTACAGGGGGCATATGGCTACACCTTC.

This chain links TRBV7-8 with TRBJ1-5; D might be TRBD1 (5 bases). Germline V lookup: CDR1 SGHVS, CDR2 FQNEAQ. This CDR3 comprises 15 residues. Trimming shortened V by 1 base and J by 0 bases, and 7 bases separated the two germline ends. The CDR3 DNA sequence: TGTGCCAGCAGCTTAGGACAGTTTAGCAATCAGCCCCAGCATTTT. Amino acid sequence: CASSLGQFSNQPQHF.

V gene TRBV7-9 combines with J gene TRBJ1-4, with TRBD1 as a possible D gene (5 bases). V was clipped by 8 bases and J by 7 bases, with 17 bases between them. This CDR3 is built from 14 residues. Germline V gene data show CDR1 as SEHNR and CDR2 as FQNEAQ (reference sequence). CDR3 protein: CASSGRGLGEKLFF. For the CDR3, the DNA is TGTGCCAGCTCTGGGCGGGGCTTGGGTGAAAAACTGTTTTTT.

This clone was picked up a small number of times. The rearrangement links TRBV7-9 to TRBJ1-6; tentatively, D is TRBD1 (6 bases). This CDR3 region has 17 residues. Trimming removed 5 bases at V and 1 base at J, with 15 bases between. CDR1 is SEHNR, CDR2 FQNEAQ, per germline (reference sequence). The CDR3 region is CASSPGGARSYNSPLHF. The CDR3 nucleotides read TGTGCCAGCAGCCCTGGGGGCGCGAGGTCCTATAATTCACCCCTCCACTTT. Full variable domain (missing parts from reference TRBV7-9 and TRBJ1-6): DTGVSQNPRHKITKRGQNVTFRCDPISEHNRLYWYRQTLGQGPEFLTYFQNEAQLEKSRLLSDRFSAERPKGSFSTLEIQRTEQGDSAMYLCASSPGGARSYNSPLHFGNGTRLTVT.